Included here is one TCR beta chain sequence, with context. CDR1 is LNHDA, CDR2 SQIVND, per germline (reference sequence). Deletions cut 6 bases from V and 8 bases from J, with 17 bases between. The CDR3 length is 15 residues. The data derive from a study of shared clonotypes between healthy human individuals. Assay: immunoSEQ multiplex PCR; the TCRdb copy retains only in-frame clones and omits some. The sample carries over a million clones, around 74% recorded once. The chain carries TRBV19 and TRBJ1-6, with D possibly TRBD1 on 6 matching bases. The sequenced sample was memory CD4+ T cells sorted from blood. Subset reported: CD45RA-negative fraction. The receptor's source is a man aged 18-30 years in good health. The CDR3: CASSPAGGPYSPLHF. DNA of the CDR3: TGTGCCAGTAGCCCTGCCGGGGGGCCATATTCACCCCTCCACTTT.